This T cell receptor (beta chain) was identified in a study of T cell responses to AZD1222 COVID-19 vaccine. Profiled with immunoSEQ multiplex PCR; TCRdb holds only in-frame clones, not every one. The sample yields about 150,000 clones, roughly 91% seen once. Comments on this clone: Its antigen remains unidentified.

The V segment lost 3 bases and the J segment 5 bases; nucleotides outside the gene matches: 3. The CDR3 has 15 amino acids. Germline V gene lookup returns CDR1 SGHRS and CDR2 YFSETQ. Findings and caveats of the study: The sample set comprised mostly white British donors with more females, and clonal diversity was possibly underestimated. Seropositive AZD1222 recipients at baseline numbered only five or six. Repertoires in all cases were sampled only once the peak T cell response had passed.

The chain is built from TRBV5-1 and TRBJ2-5; 14 bases align to TRBD2. The material was peripheral blood, obtained on day 0 of AZD1222 vaccination. This TCR was recovered from an adult in good health. The CDR3 spells CASSSGLAGGETQYF. The CDR3 region has the DNA TGCGCCAGCAGCTCCGGACTAGCGGGGGGTGAGACCCAGTACTTC.